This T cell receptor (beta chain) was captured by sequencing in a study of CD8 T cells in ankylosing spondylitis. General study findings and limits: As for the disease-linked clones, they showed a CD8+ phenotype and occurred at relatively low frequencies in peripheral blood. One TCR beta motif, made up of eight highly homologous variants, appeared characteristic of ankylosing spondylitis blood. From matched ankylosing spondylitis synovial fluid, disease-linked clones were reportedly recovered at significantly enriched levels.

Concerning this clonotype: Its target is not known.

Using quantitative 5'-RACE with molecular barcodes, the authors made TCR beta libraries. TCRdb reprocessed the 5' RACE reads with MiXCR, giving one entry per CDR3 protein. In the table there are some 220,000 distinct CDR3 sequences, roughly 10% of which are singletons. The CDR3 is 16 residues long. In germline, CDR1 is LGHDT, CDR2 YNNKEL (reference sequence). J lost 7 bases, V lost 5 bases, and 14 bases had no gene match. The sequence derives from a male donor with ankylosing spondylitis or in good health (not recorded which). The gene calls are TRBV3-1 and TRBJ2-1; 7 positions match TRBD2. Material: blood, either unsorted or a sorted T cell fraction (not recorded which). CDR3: CASSGLGGSPGNEQFF. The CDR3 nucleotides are TGTGCCAGCAGCGGTTTAGGCGGGAGCCCCGGAAATGAGCAGTTCTTC.